Sequencing of this T cell receptor (beta chain) was carried out in a study of blood T cell repertoires in COVID-19. Study background: From T cells, B-cell-depleted T cells, or PBMCs came the material, which was cDNA or gDNA.

Original data processing: Nucleated cell number was recorded as an estimate derived from reference gene primer amplification. Profiled with immunoSEQ multiplex PCR; TCRdb holds only in-frame clones, not every one. The V and J calls and the clone size are those of that table, but D and trimming were determined from the DNA. The sample shows under 250,000 clones, roughly three quarters of them seen only once. This clone was seen a handful of times. The CDR3 is made up of 15 amino acids. Germline CDR1 is SGHRS and CDR2 is YFSETQ. The V segment lost 7 bases and the J segment 4 bases; nucleotides outside the gene matches: 14.

The V and J genes are TRBV5-1 and TRBJ2-7, with 7 bases that match TRBD1. This TCR derives from a woman between 40 and 55 years old with COVID-19, enrolled during active disease. The sequenced sample was peripheral blood. DNA for the CDR3: TGCGCCAGCGGTCTACAAGGGGGCACTAAATACGAGCAGTACTTC. Amino acid sequence: CASGLQGGTKYEQYF.